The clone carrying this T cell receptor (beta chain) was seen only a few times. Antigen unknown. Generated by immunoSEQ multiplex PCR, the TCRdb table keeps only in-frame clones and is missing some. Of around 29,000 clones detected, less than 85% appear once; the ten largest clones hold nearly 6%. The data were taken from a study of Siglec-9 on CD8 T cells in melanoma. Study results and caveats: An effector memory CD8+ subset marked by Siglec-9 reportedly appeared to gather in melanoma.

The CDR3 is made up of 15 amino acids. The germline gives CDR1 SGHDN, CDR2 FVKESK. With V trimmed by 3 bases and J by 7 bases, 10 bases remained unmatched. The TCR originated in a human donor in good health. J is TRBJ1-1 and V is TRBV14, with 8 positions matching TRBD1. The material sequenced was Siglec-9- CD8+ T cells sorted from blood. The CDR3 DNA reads TGTGCCAGCAGCCACGGACAGGGACTCTTGGGTGAAGCTTTCTTT. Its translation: CASSHGQGLLGEAFF.